The clone carrying this T cell receptor (beta chain) showed up many times. This record comes from a study of regulatory T cells in long-lasting Graves disease. The time point: newly diagnosed GD, antithyroid drugs for less than 3 months. PBMC-extracted RNA yielded the TCR library. V was shortened by 6 bases and J by 1 base, with 18 bases between the two germline ends. The germline gives CDR1 MNHEY, CDR2 SVGEGT. The CDR3 totals 17 residues. In building TCR beta libraries, iRepertoire HTBI primers were used together with Arm-PCR of CDR3 regions. Each CDR3 protein is one row after TCRdb ran MiXCR on the multiplex PCR reads. Among 390,000 or so distinct CDR3 sequences listed, approximately 12% were seen once. This same sample was also taken into another study, of T cells in Graves' hyperthyroidism and ophthalmopathy. This second study says: Any patient presenting with uncontrolled infection, other autoimmune disease, pregnancy or lactation was left out. Together with thyroid ultrasound, orbital computed tomography, serum thyroxine and TRAb, clinical symptoms were used for diagnoses. HTBI primers were the set used in a first-round RT-PCR of the TCR CDR3.

Sequenced here: peripheral blood mononuclear cells (PBMCs), sampled at new diagnosis, from a patient treated with antithyroid drugs. The gene calls are TRBV6-2 or TRBV6-3 and TRBJ2-2; perhaps TRBD1 as D (5 bases). The source of this sequence is a woman aged 18-30 years with Graves disease. CDR3 nucleotide sequence: TGTGCCAGCAGGAAGCCCCTCCTGGGGCTGAACACCGGGGAGCTGTTTTTT. It codes for CASRKPLLGLNTGELFF.